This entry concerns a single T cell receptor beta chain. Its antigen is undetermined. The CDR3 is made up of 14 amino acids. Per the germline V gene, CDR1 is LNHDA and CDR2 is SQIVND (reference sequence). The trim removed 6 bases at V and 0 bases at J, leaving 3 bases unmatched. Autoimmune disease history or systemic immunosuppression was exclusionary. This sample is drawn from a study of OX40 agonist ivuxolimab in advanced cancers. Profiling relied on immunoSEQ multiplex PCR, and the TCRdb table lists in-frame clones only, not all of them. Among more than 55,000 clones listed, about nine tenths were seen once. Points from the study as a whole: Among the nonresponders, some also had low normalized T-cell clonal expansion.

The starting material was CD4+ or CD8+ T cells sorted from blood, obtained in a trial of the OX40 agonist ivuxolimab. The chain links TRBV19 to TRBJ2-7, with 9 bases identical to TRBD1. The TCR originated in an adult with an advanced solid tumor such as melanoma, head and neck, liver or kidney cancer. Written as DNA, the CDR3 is TGTGCCAGTAGACCGACAGGGGGCTCCTACGAGCAGTACTTC. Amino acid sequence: CASRPTGGSYEQYF.